Below are 25 T cell receptor beta chains sequenced from a single sample in a study of CD8 T cells in ankylosing spondylitis. MiXCR was run by TCRdb on the 5' RACE reads, yielding one entry per CDR3 protein. The sample comprises 150,000 or so distinct CDR3 sequences, around 9.6% of which are singletons, and around 16% rests with the top ten. Sequencing input: blood, either unsorted or a sorted T cell fraction (not recorded which). The receptors derive from a female donor with ankylosing spondylitis or in good health (not recorded which).

This clonotype was detected a few times. The chain couples TRBV7-9 to TRBJ2-1; TRBD1 might be the D (5 bases). The CDR3 runs 12 residues. The V and J ends lost 1 base and 8 bases respectively, with 6 bases between them. CDR1 and CDR2 (germline): SEHNR, FQNEAQ (reference sequence). The CDR3 here is CASSLGGHEQFF. The CDR3 nucleotides read TGTGCCAGCAGCTTAGGGGGCCATGAGCAGTTCTTC.

The chain uses TRBV7-2 and TRBJ2-7; TRBD1 matches 8 bases. The germline gives CDR1 SGHTA, CDR2 FQGNSA. The V and J ends lost 4 bases and 3 bases, in that order; junction bases with no gene match: 5. The CDR3 is 14 amino acids. CDR3 nucleotide sequence: TGTGCCAGCAGCTCAGCGGACAGGGTCTACGAGCAGTACTTC. This gives the protein CASSSADRVYEQYF.

J is TRBJ2-1 and V is TRBV29-1; D gene unclear. Trimming left V 6 bases short and J 4 bases short, with 16 bases between. This CDR3 contains 14 residues. From germline, CDR1 is SQVTM and CDR2 ANQGSEA. CDR3 coding DNA: TGCAGCGTGCTCCTGGAAGGAATTTACAATGAGCAGTTCTTC. It translates to CSVLLEGIYNEQFF.

The chain carries TRBV12-5 and TRBJ2-7, with D perhaps given as TRBD1 or TRBD2 (5 bases each). Trimming cost V 1 base and J 5 bases, with 9 bases left between them. Germline CDR1 and CDR2: LGHNT and FRNRAP. The CDR3 is made up of 13 amino acids. CDR3 loop: CASGLGGVNEQYF. CDR3 sequence (DNA): TGTGCTAGTGGTTTGGGAGGGGTGAACGAGCAGTACTTC. The full variable domain, completed using reference TRBV12-5 and TRBJ2-7, is DARVTQTPRHKVTEMGQEVTMRCQPILGHNTVFWYRQTMMQGLELLAYFRNRAPLDDSGMPKDRFSAEMPDATLATLKIQPSEPRDSAVYFCASGLGGVNEQYFGPGTRLTVT.

This clonotype was seen a few times. The genes are TRBV20-1 and TRBJ2-3, with a tentative D call TRBD1 (5 bases). The CDR3 covers 13 residues. Trimming shortened V by 6 bases and J by 9 bases, and 19 bases separated the two germline ends. Germline V lookup: CDR1 DFQATT, CDR2 SNEGSKA (reference sequence). The CDR3 DNA is TGCAGTGCGGCCCGGACACCTTTTCCGACGCAGTATTTT. Amino acid sequence: CSAARTPFPTQYF.

This clonotype was seen more than once but under ten times. The CDR3 region is CASSYVAGDYNEQFF. In nucleotides, the CDR3 is TGTGCCAGCAGTTATGTAGCGGGAGACTACAATGAGCAGTTCTTC. The chain recombines TRBV6-5 with TRBJ2-1; TRBD2 matches 9 bases. The trim removed 3 bases at V and 3 bases at J, leaving 3 bases unmatched. Germline V gives CDR1 MNHEY, CDR2 SVGAGI. The CDR3 has 15 residues.

The rearrangement uses TRBV24-1 and TRBJ2-7; D not certain. V dropped 4 bases and J dropped 5 bases, with 11 bases sitting between them. The CDR3 runs to 13 residues. The germline V gene encodes CDR1 KGHDR and CDR2 SFDVKD. Written as DNA, the CDR3 is TGTGCCACCAGTGACCCTCTAAGAGACGAGCAGTACTTC. Translating it yields CATSDPLRDEQYF.

This clonotype was observed a handful of times. J is TRBJ2-6 and V is TRBV7-2, with D perhaps TRBD1 (5 bases). The V gene's germline CDR1 is SGHTA and CDR2 FQGNSA. The V and J ends lost 4 bases and 0 bases respectively, with 7 bases between them. This CDR3 is built from 15 residues. The CDR3 DNA follows: TGTGCCAGCAGCTCGGACAACTCTGGGGCCAACGTCCTGACTTTC. It encodes CASSSDNSGANVLTF.

The gene calls are TRBV15 and TRBJ1-5; no clear D gene. The CDR3 extends over 12 amino acids. Germline-derived CDR1 and CDR2 are LNHNV and YYDKDF (reference sequence). Trimming pared 2 bases from V and 5 bases from J, leaving 4 bases between. The chain's CDR3 is CATSRLYQPQHF. CDR3 DNA sequence: TGTGCCACCAGCAGATTATATCAGCCCCAGCATTTT.

This clonotype came up many times. V gene TRBV7-6 combines with J gene TRBJ2-1; D uncertain. The germline V and J ends were trimmed by 4 bases and 0 bases, with 4 bases remaining between them. The CDR3 runs to 13 residues. Germline-derived CDR1 and CDR2 are SGHVS and FNYEAQ. Written as DNA, the CDR3 is TGTGCCAGCAGCTCCCGCTCCTACAATGAGCAGTTCTTC. It is translated as CASSSRSYNEQFF.

The DNA of the CDR3 is TGCAGTGCTAGAGGAGGGACCGACATGAACACTGAAGCTTTCTTT. Amino acids: CSARGGTDMNTEAFF. The chain is built from TRBV20-1 and TRBJ1-1, with D perhaps TRBD1 (5 bases). The CDR3 extends over 15 amino acids. V was trimmed by 1 base and J by 0 bases, leaving 12 bases between them. Germline lookup yields CDR1 DFQATT and CDR2 SNEGSKA (reference sequence).

This chain connects TRBV7-2 to TRBJ2-7, with 8 positions matching TRBD2. Germline loops: CDR1 SGHTA, CDR2 FQGNSA. V lost 5 bases and J lost 5; bases outside the gene matches: 11. The CDR3 length is 15 residues. CDR3 sequence reads: CASSPPGLGSNEQYF. The CDR3 bases are TGTGCCAGCAGCCCACCGGGACTAGGATCTAACGAGCAGTACTTC.

This clonotype was recorded a few times. The rearrangement joins TRBV7-9 to TRBJ1-1, with a weak D call TRBD1 (5 bases). Trimming shortened V by 1 base and J by 0 bases, and 9 bases separated the two germline ends. CDR1 and CDR2 from the germline V gene are SEHNR and FQNEAQ (reference sequence). This CDR3 comprises 15 residues. This CDR3 is CASSLVTGLNTEAFF. The CDR3 DNA reads as TGTGCCAGCAGCTTAGTAACAGGTTTGAACACTGAAGCTTTCTTT.

This clonotype was observed a handful of times. The V gene is TRBV10-2, the J gene TRBJ2-1; tentatively, D is TRBD2 (5 bases). Germline assignment: CDR1 WSHSY and CDR2 SAAADI. The CDR3 sequence is 15 residues long. The V end was cut by 2 bases, the J end by 6 bases, with 14 bases between. For the CDR3, the DNA is TGCGCCAGCAGTGAGCCCTGGACTCGGCGCAATGAGCAGTTCTTC. Amino acids: CASSEPWTRRNEQFF.

This clonotype was counted a few times. This chain connects TRBV9 to TRBJ2-7; 11 nucleotides line up with TRBD2. With V trimmed by 3 bases and J by 4 bases, 9 bases remained unmatched. Germline values: CDR1 SGDLS, CDR2 YYNGEE. The CDR3 has 16 residues. The CDR3 DNA reads as TGTGCCAGCAGCGCAGGAGGGGGACTAGCGGATTACGAGCAGTACTTC. Amino acid sequence: CASSAGGGLADYEQYF.

The gene calls are TRBV7-2 and TRBJ2-1; D uncertain. The V gene's germline CDR1 is SGHTA and CDR2 FQGNSA. The CDR3 is 11 amino acids. V shed 5 bases and J shed 9 bases, with 8 bases lying between them. The CDR3 loop is CASSAESEQFF. In nucleotides, the CDR3 is TGTGCCAGCAGCGCGGAATCTGAGCAGTTCTTC.

This clonotype was recorded a few times. The chain combines TRBV2 with TRBJ2-1, with 8 bases lining up with TRBD2. This CDR3 contains 14 residues. Trimming took 8 bases from V and 7 from J; bases not matched to a gene: 10. Germline V lookup: CDR1 SNHLY, CDR2 FYNNEI. CDR3 nucleotides: TGTGCCAGCCTGAGAAGCGGGAGTCGGAATGAGCAGTTCTTC. The encoded protein is CASLRSGSRNEQFF.

This clonotype was seen a few times. The rearrangement uses TRBV7-9 and TRBJ1-4; 9 nucleotides match TRBD1. Germline V gene data show CDR1 as SEHNR and CDR2 as FQNEAQ (reference sequence). V lost 3 bases, J lost 6 bases, and 2 bases stayed unmatched. The length of the CDR3 is 14 residues. The CDR3 DNA sequence: TGTGCCAGCAGCTTCCGGGACAGGGATGAAAAACTGTTTTTT. Its translation is CASSFRDRDEKLFF.

V is TRBV27 and J is TRBJ1-1, with D tentatively TRBD1 (5 bases). CDR1 is MNHEY, CDR2 SMNVEV, per germline (reference sequence). The CDR3 has 15 amino acids. The V gene lost 0 bases and the J gene lost 6 bases, with 14 bases spanning the gap. Here the CDR3 reads CASSLSAAGIAEAFF. The DNA for the CDR3 is TGTGCCAGCAGTTTATCAGCGGCAGGGATCGCTGAAGCTTTCTTT.

The CDR3, as DNA: TGTGCCAGCAGTTCCCCCAGGAGGTCCTACGAGCAGTACTTC. Protein product: CASSSPRRSYEQYF. The rearrangement links TRBV28 to TRBJ2-7; tentative D call: TRBD2 (5 bases). CDR3 length: 14 amino acids. CDR1 and CDR2 (germline): MDHEN, SYDVKM. V was trimmed by 4 bases and J by 1 base, leaving 11 bases between them.

This clonotype was found a few times. This sequence joins TRBV10-2 and TRBJ2-7, with a tentative D call TRBD1 (5 bases). Germline CDR1 is WSHSY and CDR2 is SAAADI. V was cut by 7 bases and J by 3 bases, with 16 bases left in between. The CDR3 contains 14 residues. CDR3 sequence: CASTKIGANYEQYF. The CDR3 DNA is TGCGCCAGCACTAAGATAGGGGCTAACTACGAGCAGTACTTC.

This clonotype came up a few times. This chain uses TRBV29-1 with TRBJ1-1; D possibly corresponds to TRBD1 (5 bases). The length of the CDR3 is 15 residues. V was trimmed by 6 bases and J by 0 bases, leaving 17 bases between them. Germline lookup yields CDR1 SQVTM and CDR2 ANQGSEA. CDR3 protein: CSVLGASDMNTEAFF. As DNA, the CDR3 is TGCAGCGTCCTAGGGGCCAGCGATATGAACACTGAAGCTTTCTTT. Combining the CDR3 with reference TRBV29-1 and TRBJ1-1 gives the whole variable domain SAVISQKPSRDICQRGTSLTIQCQVDSQVTMMFWYRQQPGQSLTLIATANQGSEATYESGFVIDKFPISRPNLTFSTLTVSNMSPEDSSIYLCSVLGASDMNTEAFFGQGTRLTVV.

This clonotype came up a few times. This chain uses TRBV11-2 with TRBJ1-6, with 7 bases that match TRBD1. V lost 4 bases and J lost 14; bases outside the gene matches: 17. The CDR3 is 16 residues long. Germline lookup yields CDR1 SGHAT and CDR2 FQNNGV. This CDR3 reads CASSSRTRGPRGTLHF. In DNA form, the CDR3 reads TGTGCCAGCAGCTCCCGGACAAGGGGGCCCAGGGGAACCCTCCACTTT.

This clonotype was recorded a few times. This rearrangement joins TRBV2 to TRBJ1-1; D remains ambiguous. Germline CDR1 is SNHLY and CDR2 is FYNNEI. V lost 11 bases and J 1 base, leaving 8 bases between the germline ends. The CDR3 contains 11 residues. The CDR3 reads CADGGNTEAFF. CDR3 nucleotide sequence: TGTGCCGACGGAGGGAACACTGAAGCTTTCTTT.

A few counts support this clonotype. The chain joins TRBV20-1 to TRBJ2-1, with D hard to call. CDR3 length: 17 amino acids. CDR1 is DFQATT and CDR2 is SNEGSKA in the germline V gene (reference sequence). V was cut by 4 bases and J by 5 bases, with 24 bases left in between. The chain's CDR3 is CSATIVAASLKNNEQFF. The CDR3 coding sequence is TGCAGTGCTACTATCGTGGCGGCATCCCTCAAAAACAATGAGCAGTTCTTC.